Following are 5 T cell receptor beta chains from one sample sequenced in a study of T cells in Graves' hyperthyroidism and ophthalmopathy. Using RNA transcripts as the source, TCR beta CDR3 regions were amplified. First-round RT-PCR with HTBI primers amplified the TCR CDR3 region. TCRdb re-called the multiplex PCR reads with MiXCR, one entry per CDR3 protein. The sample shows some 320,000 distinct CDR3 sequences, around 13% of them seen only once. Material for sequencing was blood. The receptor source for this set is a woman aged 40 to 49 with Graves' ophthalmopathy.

CDR3 sequence reads: CASSLMRSSPSSGDEMDEQYF. CDR3 nucleotides: TGTGCCAGCAGCTTAATGAGGTCCTCCCCCTCTAGCGGGGATGAAATGGACGAGCAGTACTTC. The V and J genes are TRBV5-6 and TRBJ2-7; 9 nucleotides align to TRBD2. With V trimmed by 2 bases and J by 5 bases, 26 bases remained unmatched. Germline values: CDR1 SGHDT, CDR2 YYEEEE. The CDR3 sequence is 21 residues long. Using reference TRBV5-6 and TRBJ2-7 for the parts outside the CDR3, the full variable domain is DAGVTQSPTHLIKTRGQQVTLRCSPKSGHDTVSWYQQALGQGPQFIFQYYEEEERQRGNFPDRFSGHQFPNYSSELNVNALLLGDSALYLCASSLMRSSPSSGDEMDEQYFGPGTRLTVT.

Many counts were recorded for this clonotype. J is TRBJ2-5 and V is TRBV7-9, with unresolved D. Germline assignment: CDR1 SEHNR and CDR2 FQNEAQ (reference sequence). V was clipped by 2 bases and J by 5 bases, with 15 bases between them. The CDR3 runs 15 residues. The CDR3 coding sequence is TGTGCCAGCAGCTTAAAGGTCGTCCGGAGCGAGACCCAGTACTTC. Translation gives CASSLKVVRSETQYF. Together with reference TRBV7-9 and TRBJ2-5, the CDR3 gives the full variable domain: DTGVSQNPRHKITKRGQNVTFRCDPISEHNRLYWYRQTLGQGPEFLTYFQNEAQLEKSRLLSDRFSAERPKGSFSTLEIQRTEQGDSAMYLCASSLKVVRSETQYFGPGTRLLVL.

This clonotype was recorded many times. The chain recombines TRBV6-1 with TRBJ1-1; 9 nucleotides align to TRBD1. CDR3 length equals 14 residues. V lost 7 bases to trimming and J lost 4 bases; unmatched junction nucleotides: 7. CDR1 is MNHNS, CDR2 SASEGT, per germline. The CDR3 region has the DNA TGTGCCAGCACTATAGGACAGGGGAGCACTGAAGCTTTCTTT. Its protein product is CASTIGQGSTEAFF.

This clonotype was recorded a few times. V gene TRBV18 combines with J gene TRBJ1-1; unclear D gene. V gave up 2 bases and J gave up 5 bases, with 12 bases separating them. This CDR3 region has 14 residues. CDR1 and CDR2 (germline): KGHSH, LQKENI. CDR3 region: CASSPGLGKTEAFF. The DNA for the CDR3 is TGTGCCAGCTCACCAGGCCTGGGGAAAACTGAAGCTTTCTTT.

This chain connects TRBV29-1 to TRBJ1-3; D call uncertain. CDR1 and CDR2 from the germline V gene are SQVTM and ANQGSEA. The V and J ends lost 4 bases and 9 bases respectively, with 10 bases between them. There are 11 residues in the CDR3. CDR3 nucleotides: TGCAGCGTTGTGGAGATTGGCACCATATATTTT. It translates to CSVVEIGTIYF.